The sequence of this T cell receptor (beta chain) was determined in a study of Tregs in tolerant kidney transplant recipients. The study's findings and limits: Tregs expanded with activated donor B cells seemed most donor-specific.

For this clone: Its antigen is undetermined.

The ends were cut back, 2 bases at V and 4 bases at J, with 12 bases in the middle. This CDR3 has 14 residues. From germline, CDR1 is MNHEY and CDR2 SVGAGI. TCRdb's copy holds only in-frame clones and misses some; the assay was immunoSEQ multiplex PCR. The table lists some 71,000 clones, about 89% of them singletons. The receptor was isolated from a human donor who received a combined kidney and bone marrow transplant. This sample comprised CD4+ T cells from blood, obtained before the transplant. The chain joins TRBV6-5 to TRBJ2-7; the D gene is possibly TRBD1 (5 bases). The CDR3 bases are TGTGCCAGCAGTTACAGGCGCAGGGAATACGAGCAGTACTTC. It yields the protein CASSYRRREYEQYF.